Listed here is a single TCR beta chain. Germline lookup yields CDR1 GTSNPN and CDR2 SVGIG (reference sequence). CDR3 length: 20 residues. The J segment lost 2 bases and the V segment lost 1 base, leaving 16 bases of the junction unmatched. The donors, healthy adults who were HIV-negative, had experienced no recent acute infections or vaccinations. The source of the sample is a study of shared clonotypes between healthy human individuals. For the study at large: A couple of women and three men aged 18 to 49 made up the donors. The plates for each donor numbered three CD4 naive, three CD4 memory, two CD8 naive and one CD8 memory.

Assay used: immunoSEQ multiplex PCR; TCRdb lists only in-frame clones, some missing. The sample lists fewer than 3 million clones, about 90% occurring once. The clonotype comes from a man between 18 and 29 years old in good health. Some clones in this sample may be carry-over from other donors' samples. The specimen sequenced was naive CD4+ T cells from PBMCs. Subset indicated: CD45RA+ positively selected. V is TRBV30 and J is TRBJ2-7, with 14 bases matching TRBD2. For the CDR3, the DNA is TGTGCCTGGAGTGCCCCCTGGCCGGGACTAGCGGGAGCAAGTCCCTACGAGCAGTACTTC. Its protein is CAWSAPWPGLAGASPYEQYF.